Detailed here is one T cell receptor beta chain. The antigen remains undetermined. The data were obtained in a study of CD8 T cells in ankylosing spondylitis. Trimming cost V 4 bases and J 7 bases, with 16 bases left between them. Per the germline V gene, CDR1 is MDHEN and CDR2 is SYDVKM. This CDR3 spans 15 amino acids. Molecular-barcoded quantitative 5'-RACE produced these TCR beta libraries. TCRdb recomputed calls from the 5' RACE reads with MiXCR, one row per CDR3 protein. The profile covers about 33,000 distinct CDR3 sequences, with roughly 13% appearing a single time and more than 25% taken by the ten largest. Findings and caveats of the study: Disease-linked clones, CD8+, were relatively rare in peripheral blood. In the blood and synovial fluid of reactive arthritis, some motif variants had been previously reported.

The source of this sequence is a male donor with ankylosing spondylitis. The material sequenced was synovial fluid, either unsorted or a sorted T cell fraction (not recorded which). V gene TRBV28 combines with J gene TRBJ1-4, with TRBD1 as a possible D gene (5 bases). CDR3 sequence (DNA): TGTGCCAGCAGTTACGCAAGGGGCTATGGTGAAAAACTGTTTTTT. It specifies CASSYARGYGEKLFF.